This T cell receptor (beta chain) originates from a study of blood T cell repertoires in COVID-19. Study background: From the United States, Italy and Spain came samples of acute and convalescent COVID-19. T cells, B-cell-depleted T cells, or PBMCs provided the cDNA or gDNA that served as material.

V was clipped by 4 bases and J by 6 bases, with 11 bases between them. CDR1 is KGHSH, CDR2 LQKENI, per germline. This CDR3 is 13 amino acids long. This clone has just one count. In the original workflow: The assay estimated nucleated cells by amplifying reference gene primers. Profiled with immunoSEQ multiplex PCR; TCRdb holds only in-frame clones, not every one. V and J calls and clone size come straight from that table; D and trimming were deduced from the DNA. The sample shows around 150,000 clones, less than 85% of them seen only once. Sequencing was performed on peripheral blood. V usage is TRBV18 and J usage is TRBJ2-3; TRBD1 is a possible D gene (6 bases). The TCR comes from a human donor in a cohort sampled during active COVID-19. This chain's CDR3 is CASSLIQGDTQYF. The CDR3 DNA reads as TGTGCCAGCTCACTTATTCAGGGGGATACGCAGTATTTT.